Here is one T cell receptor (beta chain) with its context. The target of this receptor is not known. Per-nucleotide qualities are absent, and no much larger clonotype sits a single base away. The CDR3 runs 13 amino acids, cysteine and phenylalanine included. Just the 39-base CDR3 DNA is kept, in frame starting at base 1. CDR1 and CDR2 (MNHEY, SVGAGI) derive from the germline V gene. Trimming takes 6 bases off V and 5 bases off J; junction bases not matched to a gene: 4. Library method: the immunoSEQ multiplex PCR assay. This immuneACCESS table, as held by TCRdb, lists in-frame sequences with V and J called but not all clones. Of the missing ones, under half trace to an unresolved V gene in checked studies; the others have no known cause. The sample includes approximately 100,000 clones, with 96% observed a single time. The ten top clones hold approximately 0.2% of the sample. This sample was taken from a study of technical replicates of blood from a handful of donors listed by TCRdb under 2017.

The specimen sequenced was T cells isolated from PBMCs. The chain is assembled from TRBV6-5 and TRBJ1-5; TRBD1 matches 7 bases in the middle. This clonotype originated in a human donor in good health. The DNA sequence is TGTGCCAGCAGCCCGGGACAGTATCAGCCCCAGCATTTT. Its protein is CASSPGQYQPQHF.